This is a list of T cell receptor beta chains from one sample in a study of T cells after posttransplantation cyclophosphamide. Libraries were prepared by immunoSEQ multiplex PCR; TCRdb keeps only in-frame clonotypes and omits some of them. Seen here are 25,000 to 30,000 clones, around 86% observed once, and the top ten hold roughly 3.3%. The source material was PBMCs. The receptors originated from a man between 45 and 60 years old. Both conserved end residues are part of each CDR3. The order of the fields is D gene, clone size, J gene, V gene, CDR3 protein, CDR3 DNA. A D gene is named only where the DNA matches it firmly. Rows may omit the clone size; those that give it use once, few, many or a size class.

>-|-|TRBJ2-7|TRBV20-1
CSASRGEQYF
TGCAGTGCTAGCAGGGGCGAGCAGTACTTC
>-|once|TRBJ1-3|TRBV6-5
CASSPRFSSGNTIYF
TGTGCCAGCAGCCCTCGGTTCTCCTCTGGAAACACCATATATTTT
>-|-|TRBJ2-5|TRBV4-1
CASSQPPRGRTEETQYF
TGCGCCAGCAGCCAGCCACCCCGGGGACGGACAGAAGAGACCCAGTACTTC
>TRBD2|-|TRBJ2-1|TRBV18
CASSPGLAGDLGQFF
TGTGCCAGCTCACCCGGACTAGCGGGGGACCTCGGGCAGTTCTTC
>-|-|TRBJ1-5|TRBV2
CASSAREMFQPQHF
TGTGCCAGCAGTGCCAGGGAAATGTTTCAGCCCCAGCATTTT
>TRBD2|-|TRBJ2-7|TRBV19
CASRSGTRSKQYF
TGTGCCAGTAGGAGCGGGACTCGCAGCAAGCAGTACTTC
>TRBD1|-|TRBJ1-3|TRBV5-1
CASSIQGSSGNTIYF
TGCGCCAGCAGCATACAGGGGTCTTCTGGAAACACCATATATTTT
>-|-|TRBJ1-4|TRBV15
CATSSPEAGTNEKLFF
TGTGCCACCAGCAGCCCGGAGGCAGGCACTAATGAAAAACTGTTTTTT
>-|once|TRBJ2-7|TRBV7-2
CASSGRVAYEQYF
TGTGCCAGCTCGGGCAGGGTAGCCTACGAGCAGTACTTC
>-|few|TRBJ1-2|TRBV18
CASSNQREGYTF
TGTGCCAGCTCTAACCAGCGAGAGGGATACACCTTC
>TRBD2|-|TRBJ2-7|TRBV6-6
CASRASGSRYEQYF
TGTGCCAGCAGAGCTAGCGGGAGTAGATACGAGCAGTACTTC
>-|-|TRBJ2-3|TRBV10-3
CAIGDKLSTDTQYF
TGTGCCATCGGGGACAAACTAAGCACAGATACGCAGTATTTT
>TRBD1|-|TRBJ1-5|TRBV19
CASRGQGISLAQPQHF
TGTGCCAGTAGGGGACAGGGGATCAGTTTGGCTCAGCCCCAGCATTTT
>TRBD1|few|TRBJ1-2|TRBV11-3
CASSLTGGNYGYTF
TGTGCCAGCAGCTTAACAGGGGGGAACTATGGCTACACCTTC
>-|-|TRBJ1-5|TRBV12-5
CASARQLNQPQHF
TGTGCTAGTGCGAGGCAGTTAAATCAGCCCCAGCATTTT
>-|-|TRBJ2-1|TRBV4-3
CASSQEGRATYNEQFF
TGCGCCAGCAGCCAAGAGGGCAGGGCCACCTACAATGAGCAGTTCTTC
>TRBD1|-|TRBJ1-3|TRBV18
CASSPLTPGTGNSGNTIYF
TGTGCCAGCTCACCGCTGACACCCGGGACAGGGAACTCTGGAAACACCATATATTTT
>TRBD2|-|TRBJ2-3|TRBV2
CASSGAGGGADTQYF
TGTGCCAGCAGTGGCGCGGGGGGAGGGGCAGATACGCAGTATTTT
>TRBD1|-|TRBJ1-6|TRBV2
CASGQGQGTNSPLHF
TGTGCCAGCGGACAGGGACAGGGCACTAATTCACCCCTCCACTTT
>-|-|TRBJ1-2|TRBV7-9
CASSRFRHHGKTYGYTF
TGTGCCAGCAGCCGTTTTCGACACCATGGAAAGACCTATGGCTACACCTTC
>-|-|TRBJ2-3|TRBV5-6
CASSLVRLRGTDTQYF
TGTGCCAGCAGCTTGGTTCGGCTACGGGGCACAGATACGCAGTATTTT
>TRBD2|-|TRBJ2-1|TRBV5-1
CASSLFSSGGVNEQFF
TGCGCCAGCAGCTTGTTCTCTAGCGGGGGGGTCAATGAGCAGTTCTTC
>-|-|TRBJ1-3|TRBV7-2
CASSLVGGVPSGNTIYF
TGTGCCAGCAGCTTAGTGGGGGGGGTCCCCTCTGGAAACACCATATATTTT
>-|-|TRBJ1-1|TRBV6-5
CASSYVAVNTEAFF
TGTGCCAGCAGTTACGTCGCAGTGAACACTGAAGCTTTCTTT
>TRBD1|-|TRBJ1-5|TRBV10-3
CAISRQGEGQPQHF
TGTGCCATCAGTCGACAGGGTGAGGGACAGCCCCAGCATTTT
>-|-|TRBJ2-7|TRBV6-5
CASNIQGGEQYF
TGTGCCAGCAACATACAGGGTGGCGAGCAGTACTTC
>TRBD1|-|TRBJ1-2|TRBV30
CAWSVHRGRLFATF
TGTGCCTGGAGTGTTCACAGGGGCCGCCTTTTTGCCACCTTC
>-|-|TRBJ1-2|TRBV19
CASSPGSVGYTF
TGTGCCAGCTCTCCGGGGAGTGTAGGCTACACCTTC
>-|-|TRBJ1-2|TRBV2
CASSMTAGYTF
TGTGCCAGCAGTATGACAGCCGGCTACACCTTC
>-|few|TRBJ2-1|TRBV5-1
CASTGNSYNEQFF
TGCGCCAGCACGGGTAACTCCTACAATGAGCAGTTCTTC
>TRBD1|-|TRBJ1-4|TRBV5-1
CASSFLTGPASGEKLFF
TGCGCCAGCAGCTTTCTGACAGGGCCCGCTTCGGGGGAAAAACTGTTTTTT
>-|-|TRBJ1-6|TRBV5-1
CASRSGVPPNSPLHF
TGCGCCAGCAGATCCGGTGTCCCTCCTAATTCACCCCTCCACTTT
>TRBD1|-|TRBJ1-6|TRBV5-1
CASSLPGTGQSPLHF
TGCGCCAGCAGCCTACCCGGGACAGGGCAATCACCCCTCCACTTT
>-|-|TRBJ2-3|TRBV11-3
CASSRDYYTDTQYF
TGTGCCAGCAGCCGAGACTACTACACAGATACGCAGTATTTT
>-|-|TRBJ1-4|TRBV28
CASSLRGPTGEKLFF
TGTGCCAGCAGTTTACGGGGTCCAACTGGGGAAAAACTGTTTTTT
>TRBD2|-|TRBJ2-7|TRBV7-6
CASSLAGGADEQYF
TGTGCCAGCAGCTTAGCCGGGGGGGCCGACGAGCAGTACTTC
>-|-|TRBJ2-3|TRBV14
CASSWTAISSTDTQYF
TGTGCCAGCTCTTGGACAGCTATCTCTAGCACAGATACGCAGTATTTT
>-|once|TRBJ2-7|TRBV9
CASSASGNEQYF
TGTGCCAGCAGCGCCTCAGGGAACGAGCAGTACTTC
>-|-|TRBJ1-2|TRBV6-1
CASSEGRGDYGYTF
TGTGCCAGCAGTGAAGGTAGGGGCGACTATGGCTACACCTTC
>TRBD1|-|TRBJ2-1|TRBV28
CASSLVTGAPYNEQFF
TGTGCCAGCAGTTTGGTTACAGGGGCGCCCTACAATGAGCAGTTCTTC
>TRBD1|-|TRBJ2-2|TRBV19
CASSIRRRDSRSTGELFF
TGTGCCAGTAGTATTAGGCGCCGGGACAGCCGATCCACCGGGGAGCTGTTTTTT
>TRBD1|-|TRBJ1-5|TRBV7-6
CASSLGGQGGMPQHF
TGTGCCAGCAGCTTAGGGGGACAGGGAGGAATGCCCCAGCATTTT
>-|-|TRBJ1-5|TRBV28
CASSSTGSWSNQPQHF
TGTGCCAGCAGTTCCACAGGGAGCTGGAGCAATCAGCCCCAGCATTTT
>TRBD2|-|TRBJ2-1|TRBV19
CASSLLAGGSLGQQFF
TGTGCCAGTAGCCTCTTAGCGGGAGGGAGTCTAGGTCAGCAGTTCTTC
>-|-|TRBJ1-2|TRBV7-2
CASSLAITGFNYGYTF
TGTGCCAGCAGCTTAGCTATCACAGGGTTTAACTATGGCTACACCTTC
>TRBD1|-|TRBJ1-1|TRBV7-3
CASSLSGSQGSTEAFF
TGTGCCAGCAGCTTAAGTGGTTCACAGGGGAGCACTGAAGCTTTCTTT
>-|-|TRBJ2-5|TRBV5-4
CASSFRQGETQYF
TGTGCCAGCAGCTTCCGTCAGGGCGAGACCCAGTACTTC
>-|-|TRBJ2-7|TRBV5-4
CATRDFPLSEQYF
TGTGCCACTCGGGACTTCCCCTTATCCGAGCAGTACTTC
>-|-|TRBJ2-1|TRBV11-1
CASGLDLNNEQFF
TGTGCCAGCGGACTTGATCTAAACAATGAGCAGTTCTTC
>-|-|TRBJ2-1|TRBV7-6
CASSYLKLSTGTPTEQFF
TGTGCCAGCAGCTACCTCAAGTTAAGCACAGGTACACCAACTGAGCAGTTCTTC
>-|-|TRBJ2-3|TRBV18
CASSPDRSTDTQYF
TGTGCCAGCTCACCGGACAGATCCACAGATACGCAGTATTTT
>TRBD2|-|TRBJ2-5|TRBV4-3
CASSQDGGGETQYF
TGCGCCAGCAGCCAAGATGGGGGGGGAGAGACCCAGTACTTC